The TCR beta chain under discussion was sequenced for a study of shared clonotypes between healthy human individuals. Findings and limits, study-wide: Sorted-subset sequencing, rarefaction showed, was incomplete despite large depth.

As concerns this clone: Its specificity is unknown.

V lost 0 bases and J 4 bases, leaving 8 bases between the germline ends. CDR1 and CDR2 from the germline V gene are SGHKS and YYEKEE (reference sequence). This CDR3 comprises 13 residues. Study processing details: ImmunoSEQ sequences covered only the junction and lacked quality scores; filtering therefore differed. Produced via immunoSEQ multiplex PCR; TCRdb's table is partial and in-frame only. V and J calls and clone size follow that table, whereas D and trimming were derived from the DNA. The sample contains around 600,000 clones, roughly 97% of which appear only once. The sample consisted of naive CD4+ T cells sorted from blood. The subset: CD45RA+ positively selected. The chain joins TRBV5-5 to TRBJ2-7, with D hard to call. This clonotype originated in a woman aged 25 to 39 in good health. The CDR3 nucleotides read TGTGCCAGCAGCTTGGCCGGGCAGTACGAGCAGTACTTC. Translated: CASSLAGQYEQYF. Drawing the rest from reference TRBV5-5 and TRBJ2-7, the complete variable domain is DAGVTQSPTHLIKTRGQQVTLRCSPISGHKSVSWYQQVLGQGPQFIFQYYEKEERGRGNFPDRFSARQFPNYSSELNVNALLLGDSALYLCASSLAGQYEQYFGPGTRLTVT.